This T cell receptor (beta chain) was captured by sequencing in a study of shared clonotypes between healthy human individuals. Germline values: CDR1 MNHEY, CDR2 SVGAGI. This CDR3 is 16 amino acids long. Trimming at V came to 0 bases and at J to 2 bases, leaving 5 bases not matched to a gene. Notes on this clone: The antigen remains unidentified.

Study-level points and caveats: Estimated richness values were generally larger in naive subsets than in memory subsets. It was the few donors that limited the genetic and exposure-history diversity represented.

Per the authors' pipeline: Filtering differed for immunoSEQ, which gave only junction sequences without quality scores. Sequencing used immunoSEQ multiplex PCR; TCRdb keeps in-frame clones, though not all of them. V, J and clone size reflect that table, while D and trimming were determined from the DNA. Of hundreds of thousands of clones detected, approximately 79% appear once; the ten largest clones hold over 1.5%. This chain joins TRBV6-5 and TRBJ2-5, with 8 bases identical to TRBD2. The sample taken for sequencing was memory CD4+ T cells sorted from blood. Subset denoted: CD45RA-negative fraction. The sequence came from a woman in her 30s in good health. CDR3 coding DNA: TGTGCCAGCAGTTACTCAGGGACTAGTTTACAAGAGACCCAGTACTTC. Translation: CASSYSGTSLQETQYF.